These T cell receptor beta chains were read from a single sample in a study of post-analysis software for immune sequencing data. TCRdb reprocessed the PCR reads with MiXCR, giving one entry per CDR3 protein. This sample carries about 760,000 distinct CDR3 sequences, approximately 30% of them seen once, and the ten largest clones take around 0.55%. Material for sequencing was blood. Receptors originate from a girl under 18 with multiple sclerosis. Both conserved end residues are part of each CDR3. Fields, in order: V gene, J gene, clone size, D gene, CDR3 DNA, CDR3 protein. D genes are given only for firm matches. Size is stated for part of the rows, as once, few or many counts, or as a class when the clone is expanded.

v_call: TRBV10-3
j_call: TRBJ1-1
clone_size: few
d_call: -
cdr3_nt: TGCGCCATCAGTGAGTCGAGGGTTAGGACGAACACTGAAGCTTTCTTT
cdr3_aa: CAISESRVRTNTEAFF

v_call: TRBV2
j_call: TRBJ2-1
clone_size: few
d_call: TRBD2
cdr3_nt: TGTGCCAGCAGGACGGGACTAGCGGGTGGGGTTGAGCAGTTCTTC
cdr3_aa: CASRTGLAGGVEQFF

v_call: TRBV7-9
j_call: TRBJ1-4
clone_size: -
d_call: TRBD1
cdr3_nt: TGTGCCAGCAGCAGACAGGGGAATGAAAAACTGTTTTTT
cdr3_aa: CASSRQGNEKLFF

v_call: TRBV7-2
j_call: TRBJ2-3
clone_size: few
d_call: -
cdr3_nt: TGTGCCAGCAGTTCCGAATGGTACACAGATACGCAGTATTTT
cdr3_aa: CASSSEWYTDTQYF

v_call: TRBV29-1
j_call: TRBJ2-7
clone_size: -
d_call: -
cdr3_nt: TGCAGCGTTACCGTATCCCACGAGCAGTACTTC
cdr3_aa: CSVTVSHEQYF

v_call: TRBV12-3/TRBV12-4
j_call: TRBJ2-7
clone_size: few
d_call: -
cdr3_nt: TGTGCCAGCAGTTTACGCGGGGATATCACGACCTACGAGCAGTACTTC
cdr3_aa: CASSLRGDITTYEQYF

v_call: TRBV12-3/TRBV12-4
j_call: TRBJ2-3
clone_size: -
d_call: -
cdr3_nt: TGTGCCAGCAGAAAGACCAGGGGAGGCACAGATACGCAGTATTTT
cdr3_aa: CASRKTRGGTDTQYF

v_call: TRBV3-1
j_call: TRBJ1-1
clone_size: -
d_call: -
cdr3_nt: TGTGCCAGCAGCCAAGGGAGGGGTGCGAACACTGAAGCTTTCTTT
cdr3_aa: CASSQGRGANTEAFF

v_call: TRBV5-1
j_call: TRBJ2-7
clone_size: -
d_call: TRBD2
cdr3_nt: TGCGCCAGCAGTTCGGGCGGGAGGGTAACAGGCGAGCAGTACTTC
cdr3_aa: CASSSGGRVTGEQYF

v_call: TRBV5-1
j_call: TRBJ2-3
clone_size: many
d_call: -
cdr3_nt: TGCGCCAGCAGCCGGACCCCAGGCGACAACCTAGATACGCAGTATTTT
cdr3_aa: CASSRTPGDNLDTQYF

v_call: TRBV3-1
j_call: TRBJ2-5
clone_size: -
d_call: TRBD2
cdr3_nt: TGTGCCGCGACTAGCGGGGGGTTGCGAGAGACCCAGTACTTC
cdr3_aa: CAATSGGLRETQYF

v_call: TRBV4-1
j_call: TRBJ2-4
clone_size: -
d_call: TRBD1
cdr3_nt: TGCGCCAGCAGCCCTCCGGGACAGGGAGCGGTCGCCATTCAGTACTTC
cdr3_aa: CASSPPGQGAVAIQYF

v_call: TRBV20-1
j_call: TRBJ1-2
clone_size: many
d_call: -
cdr3_nt: TGCAGTGCCCAACGTATGATAGTGGACAGAAACTATGGCTACACCTTC
cdr3_aa: CSAQRMIVDRNYGYTF

v_call: TRBV13
j_call: TRBJ2-5
clone_size: -
d_call: -
cdr3_nt: TGTGCCAGCAGGGCGAGTTCCAGCGGACAAGAGACCCAGTACTTC
cdr3_aa: CASRASSSGQETQYF

v_call: TRBV12-3/TRBV12-4
j_call: TRBJ2-7
clone_size: -
d_call: -
cdr3_nt: TGTGCCAGCAGGGGCCTATCCTACGAGCAGTACTTC
cdr3_aa: CASRGLSYEQYF

v_call: TRBV12-3/TRBV12-4
j_call: TRBJ1-5
clone_size: once
d_call: -
cdr3_nt: TGTGCCAGCCGTGAGGCGTTCTCAAATCAGCCCCAGCATTTT
cdr3_aa: CASREAFSNQPQHF

v_call: TRBV5-6
j_call: TRBJ2-7
clone_size: few
d_call: -
cdr3_nt: TGTGCCAGCAGCTTCCTACAGGTCTACGAGCAGTACTTC
cdr3_aa: CASSFLQVYEQYF

v_call: TRBV19
j_call: TRBJ1-2
clone_size: -
d_call: -
cdr3_nt: TGTGCCAGTAGTGTCCGGATCTCAGCTAACTATGGCTACACCTTC
cdr3_aa: CASSVRISANYGYTF

v_call: TRBV28
j_call: TRBJ1-2
clone_size: once
d_call: -
cdr3_nt: TGTGCCAGCAGCCAGCGTCGGGGTGGCTACACCTTC
cdr3_aa: CASSQRRGGYTF

v_call: TRBV5-1
j_call: TRBJ2-7
clone_size: -
d_call: TRBD1
cdr3_nt: TGCGCCAGCAGTCGGGCAGGGGGCTCGGGAGAGCAGTACTTC
cdr3_aa: CASSRAGGSGEQYF

v_call: TRBV5-1
j_call: TRBJ2-7
clone_size: few
d_call: -
cdr3_nt: TGCGCCAGCAACATCGGGGGCGAGGCTTACGAGCAGTACTTC
cdr3_aa: CASNIGGEAYEQYF

v_call: TRBV24-1
j_call: TRBJ2-5
clone_size: -
d_call: TRBD1
cdr3_nt: TGTGCCACCAGTGATGAGACAGGGCTATACAATGAGCAGTACTTC
cdr3_aa: CATSDETGLYNEQYF

v_call: TRBV9
j_call: TRBJ2-3
clone_size: few
d_call: TRBD2
cdr3_nt: TGTGCCAGCAGTCGACTAGCGCGAAGCTGGGATACGCAGTATTTT
cdr3_aa: CASSRLARSWDTQYF

v_call: TRBV6-5
j_call: TRBJ2-4
clone_size: -
d_call: -
cdr3_nt: TGTGCCAGCAGTTCCATTCAGGGGCCCCAAAACATTCAGTACTTC
cdr3_aa: CASSSIQGPQNIQYF

v_call: TRBV4-2
j_call: TRBJ2-1
clone_size: -
d_call: -
cdr3_nt: TGTGCCAGCAGCCAAGGAGGGGGGCCAGGGGTTGAGCAGTTCTTC
cdr3_aa: CASSQGGGPGVEQFF

v_call: TRBV6-5
j_call: TRBJ1-2
clone_size: -
d_call: -
cdr3_nt: TGTGCCAGCAGTTACTCGAGAACGCACTATGGCTACACCTTC
cdr3_aa: CASSYSRTHYGYTF

v_call: TRBV5-5
j_call: TRBJ1-5
clone_size: few
d_call: -
cdr3_nt: TGTGCCAGCAGCTTGGTGAGGGGTTCTCATCAGCCCCAGCATTTT
cdr3_aa: CASSLVRGSHQPQHF

v_call: TRBV5-6
j_call: TRBJ2-1
clone_size: few
d_call: TRBD1
cdr3_nt: TGTGCCAGCAGCACCGGGACAGGGTCTTACAATGAGCAGTTCTTC
cdr3_aa: CASSTGTGSYNEQFF

v_call: TRBV20-1
j_call: TRBJ2-3
clone_size: few
d_call: TRBD2
cdr3_nt: TGCAGTGCTAGAGACCCGGCGGCGGGGGGAGGCGATACGCAGTATTTT
cdr3_aa: CSARDPAAGGGDTQYF

v_call: TRBV29-1
j_call: TRBJ1-2
clone_size: few
d_call: -
cdr3_nt: TGCAGCGTTGAAGACCGCGCCCGTAAGGGGGGCTACACCTTC
cdr3_aa: CSVEDRARKGGYTF

v_call: TRBV5-1
j_call: TRBJ1-6
clone_size: -
d_call: -
cdr3_nt: TGCGCCAGCAGCTTGGTTGGGGGACTCGAAAATTCACCCCTCCACTTT
cdr3_aa: CASSLVGGLENSPLHF

v_call: TRBV7-2
j_call: TRBJ1-5
clone_size: few
d_call: -
cdr3_nt: TGTGCCAGCAGCTCCACCCCGGGAGTAGGGGGCAATCAGCCCCAGCATTTT
cdr3_aa: CASSSTPGVGGNQPQHF

v_call: TRBV20-1
j_call: TRBJ2-3
clone_size: -
d_call: -
cdr3_nt: TGCAGTGCTAGAGGAATGGGGGACTCAGATACGCAGTATTTT
cdr3_aa: CSARGMGDSDTQYF

v_call: TRBV20-1
j_call: TRBJ2-5
clone_size: -
d_call: TRBD2
cdr3_nt: TGCAGTGCTAGAGACCCTTTAATAGCGGGACAAGAGACCCAGTACTTC
cdr3_aa: CSARDPLIAGQETQYF

v_call: TRBV14
j_call: TRBJ2-7
clone_size: -
d_call: TRBD2
cdr3_nt: TGTGCCAGCACCAGGGCGGGAGGGCCATCCGAGCAGTACTTC
cdr3_aa: CASTRAGGPSEQYF

v_call: TRBV6-1
j_call: TRBJ2-4
clone_size: few
d_call: -
cdr3_nt: TGTGCCAGCACCCTACAGAGGCAGGGCCGCGACATTCAGTACTTC
cdr3_aa: CASTLQRQGRDIQYF